Listed here is a single T cell receptor (beta chain). These data originate in a study of CD8+CD57+ T cells in acquired aplastic anemia. V lost 3 bases to trimming and J lost 7 bases; unmatched junction nucleotides: 9. Germline CDR1 and CDR2: SEHNR and FQNEAQ (reference sequence). The CDR3 spans 15 residues. The template used for profiling TCR beta VDJ and CDR3 was genomic DNA. MiXCR was run by TCRdb on the reads, yielding one entry per CDR3 protein. The sample has around 290,000 distinct CDR3 sequences, around three fifths seen once. By flow cytometry, patients selected for sequencing had shown an expansion of CD8+CD57+ cells.

Sequencing was done on a sample of sorted CD4+, CD8+, or CD8+CD57+ T cells (not recorded which) from PBMCs. This clonotype was obtained from a human donor with aplastic anemia. This chain connects TRBV7-9 to TRBJ2-7, with 10 bases aligning to TRBD1. CDR3 region: CASSFGTGAVGEQYF. The CDR3, as DNA: TGTGCCAGCAGCTTTGGGACAGGGGCTGTAGGTGAGCAGTACTTC.